What follows are 16 T cell receptor beta chains derived from one specimen sequenced in a study of shared clonotypes between healthy human individuals. CD8 cells classed as naive were CD45RO-negative and positively selected for CCR7, excluding terminally differentiated effector memory CD45RA+ cells. Sequencing was performed with immunoSEQ multiplex PCR; in TCRdb, only in-frame clones are kept and a portion is missing. The sample lists around 2,000,000 clones; approximately 94% were seen once. The sample consisted of naive CD8+ T cells sorted from blood. The receptors derive from a man younger than 30 in good health.

The chain joins TRBV7-8 to TRBJ2-1; TRBD2 matches at 9 bases. CDR3 length: 17 amino acids. Per the germline V gene, CDR1 is SGHVS and CDR2 is FQNEAQ. Trimming cost V 0 bases and J 2 bases; bases outside gene matches: 5. CDR3 sequence (DNA): TGTGCCAGCAGCTTAGCGGGGGTAGCGGGAGCCTACAATGAGCAGTTCTTC. Translation: CASSLAGVAGAYNEQFF.

The rearrangement uses TRBV21-1 and TRBJ2-4. TRBV21-1 is tagged as a pseudogene. The CDR3 is 18 amino acids. The CDR3: CASSKAFNPANPQNIQYF. Written as DNA, the CDR3 is TGTGCCAGCAGCAAAGCGTTTAACCCAGCCAACCCCCAAAACATTCAGTACTTC.

The chain combines TRBV7-8 with TRBJ1-2, with 11 nucleotides matching TRBD1. Germline V gene lookup returns CDR1 SGHVS and CDR2 FQNEAQ. The ends lost 5 bases at V and 2 bases at J; junction bases unmatched: 13. The CDR3 runs 18 residues. This CDR3 reads CASSPPGQGDDGNYGYTF. CDR3 bases: TGTGCCAGCAGCCCCCCGGGACAGGGGGACGACGGGAACTATGGCTACACCTTC.

The V gene is TRBV14, the J gene TRBJ2-2, with D hard to call. Germline CDR1 SGHDN, CDR2 FVKESK. V lost 3 bases and J 4 bases, leaving 3 bases between the germline ends. The CDR3 spans 12 residues. The CDR3 coding sequence is TGTGCCAGCAGCCACGTCACCGGGGAGCTGTTTTTT. Translating it yields CASSHVTGELFF. The full variable domain, completed using reference TRBV14 and TRBJ2-2, is EAGVTQFPSHSVIEKGQTVTLRCDPISGHDNLYWYRRVMGKEIKFLLHFVKESKQDESGMPNNRFLAERTGGTYSTLKVQPAELEDSGVYFCASSHVTGELFFGEGSRLTVL.

The genes are TRBV10-2 and TRBJ2-7; 9 bases are shared with TRBD2. The V and J ends lost 6 bases and 6 bases, in that order; junction bases with no gene match: 6. CDR1 is WSHSY and CDR2 is SAAADI in the germline V gene. This CDR3 has 13 residues. CDR3 coding DNA: TGCGCCAGCAGCCATGGGACTAGCTTCGAGCAGTACTTC. Residues: CASSHGTSFEQYF.

CDR3 in amino acids: CSVHLRGQGDTIYF. The CDR3 DNA reads as TGCAGCGTTCATTTGAGGGGGCAGGGAGACACCATATATTTT. V is TRBV29-1 and J is TRBJ1-3, with 7 bases aligning to TRBD1. CDR3 length equals 14 residues. The germline V gene encodes CDR1 SQVTM and CDR2 ANQGSEA. Trimming took 5 bases from V and 8 from J; bases not matched to a gene: 12.

J is TRBJ1-2 and V is TRBV6-1; TRBD1 might be the D (6 bases). This CDR3 is 16 amino acids long. The V end was cut by 3 bases, the J end by 4 bases, with 18 bases between. CDR1 is MNHNS, CDR2 SASEGT, per germline. The CDR3 DNA reads as TGTGCCAGCAGTGAGTTGGACAGTAGCTACGCCTATGGCTACACCTTC. Amino acids: CASSELDSSYAYGYTF.

The chain joins TRBV28 to TRBJ2-7, with D maybe TRBD1 (6 bases). The CDR3 consists of 14 residues. Germline loops: CDR1 MDHEN, CDR2 SYDVKM. With 3 bases removed from V and 5 bases from J, the gap between germline ends came to 14 bases. The CDR3 bases are TGTGCCAGCAGTTTCTCCAGGGGAGTCGACGAGCAGTACTTC. It codes for CASSFSRGVDEQYF.

V is TRBV28 and J is TRBJ2-7; D gene unclear. This CDR3 spans 13 amino acids. Trimming stripped 6 bases from V and 2 bases from J, with 11 bases between. Germline CDR1 MDHEN, CDR2 SYDVKM. The chain's CDR3 is CASSLNLAYEQYF. Here the CDR3 DNA reads TGTGCCAGCAGCCTCAACCTGGCCTACGAGCAGTACTTC.

CDR3 coding DNA: TGTGCCAGCAGTTCTCGACTCACCGAAGGGACTGATACGCAGTATTTT. It encodes CASSSRLTEGTDTQYF. The chain couples TRBV28 to TRBJ2-3; perhaps TRBD2 as D (6 bases). V was clipped by 4 bases and J by 6 bases, with 20 bases between them. Germline values: CDR1 MDHEN, CDR2 SYDVKM. The CDR3 has 16 amino acids. Complete variable domain (other parts from reference TRBV28 and TRBJ2-3): DVKVTQSSRYLVKRTGEKVFLECVQDMDHENMFWYRQDPGLGLRLIYFSYDVKMKEKGDIPEGYSVSREKKERFSLILESASTNQTSMYLCASSSRLTEGTDTQYFGPGTRLTVL.

This clone appeared a few times. The sample carries other DNA sequences with the same CDR3. The J gene is TRBJ2-2, the V gene TRBV6-5; 8 nucleotides align to TRBD1. In germline, CDR1 is MNHEY, CDR2 SVGAGI. This CDR3 has 13 amino acids. J was trimmed by 8 bases and V by 2 bases; bases with no gene match: 1. The CDR3 sequence: CASSYGTGGELFF. For the CDR3, the DNA is TGTGCCAGCAGTTACGGGACAGGAGGGGAGCTGTTTTTT.

This chain links TRBV6-4 with TRBJ2-7; 7 bases line up with TRBD1. After removal of 7 bases from V and 3 bases from J, the junction contained 15 bases not matched to a gene. CDR3 length: 16 amino acids. Germline V gives CDR1 MRHNA, CDR2 SNTAGT. The CDR3 reads CASNRDRDTLFYEQYF. The DNA of the CDR3 is TGTGCCAGCAACCGGGACAGAGACACCCTCTTCTACGAGCAGTACTTC.

With regard to this clone: Other nucleotide sequences in the sample specify the same CDR3. The genes are TRBV4-1 and TRBJ2-7, with D unresolved. The CDR3 extends over 13 amino acids. Per germline, CDR1 MGHRA and CDR2 YSYEKL. V was trimmed by 1 base and J by 4 bases, leaving 8 bases between them. The CDR3 region has the DNA TGCGCCAGCAGCCAAGTACTGGGATACGAGCAGTACTTC. Translation: CASSQVLGYEQYF.

This chain connects TRBV4-3 to TRBJ2-7, with a weak D call TRBD1 (8 bases). Trimming removed 0 bases from V and 5 bases from J, with 14 bases in between. The CDR3 has 15 residues. Germline loops: CDR1 LGHNA, CDR2 YSLEER. DNA of the CDR3: TGCGCCAGCAGCCAAGATTTACAGGGGGGGCACGAGCAGTACTTC. Protein: CASSQDLQGGHEQYF.

This chain links TRBV10-2 with TRBJ2-7; 8 bases agree with TRBD2. Trimming cost V 8 bases and J 6 bases; bases outside gene matches: 3. The CDR3 length is 11 residues. Per the germline V gene, CDR1 is WSHSY and CDR2 is SAAADI. CDR3: CASRGGIEQYF. The CDR3, as DNA: TGCGCCAGCCGGGGGGGAATCGAGCAGTACTTC.

V usage is TRBV19 and J usage is TRBJ1-2; TRBD1 might be the D (5 bases). This CDR3 contains 15 residues. CDR1 is LNHDA, CDR2 SQIVND, per germline (reference sequence). Trimming removed 5 bases from V and 7 bases from J, with 20 bases in between. The CDR3 region is CASSGLTVWPTGYTF. The CDR3 nucleotides read TGTGCCAGTAGTGGGCTGACAGTTTGGCCAACTGGCTACACCTTC.